These T cell receptor beta chains were read from a single sample in a study of a mutant IDH1 vaccine in newly diagnosed glioma. TCRdb's table, derived via immunoSEQ multiplex PCR, lists solely in-frame clones and lacks some. The sample has about 64,000 clones, 70% to 90% seen once. No antigen is known for these receptors. This specimen was PBMCs, taken from a glioma patient whose treatment included an IDH1 peptide vaccine. The receptors were gathered from a man aged 25 to 45 with glioma. The CDR3 runs from the conserved cysteine through the conserved F or W. Each record gives: J gene, clone size, D gene, V gene, CDR3 protein, CDR3 DNA. The D gene is left open where the match is weak. For some rows the clone size is stated as once, few or many, or as a class when expanded; others skip it.

TRBJ2-5 | NA | NA | TRBV4-1 | CASRSDTQETQYF | TGCGCCAGCAGGTCGGACACTCAAGAGACCCAGTACTTC
TRBJ1-1 | NA | NA | TRBV19 | CASSLDVAPVLNTEAFF | TGTGCCAGTAGTCTGGACGTTGCACCAGTTCTGAACACTGAAGCTTTCTTT
TRBJ2-1 | NA | TRBD1 | TRBV7-8 | CASSNRDRSYNEQFF | TGTGCCAGCAGCAACCGGGACAGGAGCTACAATGAGCAGTTCTTC
TRBJ2-7 | NA | NA | TRBV29-1 | CSVALGGYEQYF | TGCAGCGTGGCTCTGGGGGGCTACGAGCAGTACTTC
TRBJ2-7 | NA | TRBD2 | TRBV18 | CASSPRLAGLDEQYF | TGTGCCAGCTCCCCGAGACTAGCGGGGCTCGACGAGCAGTACTTC
TRBJ1-3 | NA | NA | TRBV19 | CASSIPGLYSGNTIYF | TGTGCCAGTAGTATACCAGGGCTGTACTCTGGAAACACCATATATTTT
TRBJ2-3 | NA | TRBD2 | TRBV28 | CASMTSFKTNREVGTDTQYF | TGTGCCAGTATGACCTCTTTTAAAACGAACCGGGAGGTCGGCACAGATACGCAGTATTTT
TRBJ1-5 | NA | NA | TRBV7-9 | CASSLENSNQPQHF | TGTGCCAGCAGCTTAGAAAATAGCAATCAGCCCCAGCATTTT
TRBJ2-7 | once | TRBD1 | TRBV7-9 | CASSPGQGGSYGQYF | TGTGCCAGCAGCCCGGGACAGGGGGGTTCATACGGGCAGTACTTC
TRBJ1-2 | once | TRBD1 | TRBV7-9 | CASSSIHRGISGYTF | TGTGCCAGCAGCTCGATACACAGGGGCATCAGTGGCTACACCTTC
TRBJ2-1 | NA | TRBD2 | TRBV11-2 | CASSSGLAGGSRFDEQFF | TGTGCCAGCAGCTCAGGACTAGCGGGGGGTAGTCGCTTCGATGAGCAGTTCTTC
TRBJ2-2 | NA | NA | TRBV27 | CASSFSDTGELFF | TGTGCCAGCAGTTTTAGCGACACCGGGGAGCTGTTTTTT
TRBJ1-4 | NA | TRBD1 | TRBV5-1 | CASSASTGLSEKLFF | TGCGCCAGCAGCGCCTCGACAGGGTTGTCTGAAAAACTGTTTTTT
TRBJ2-1 | once | TRBD2 | TRBV28 | CASSPLAGHEQFF | TGTGCCAGCAGTCCACTAGCGGGCCATGAGCAGTTCTTC
TRBJ2-5 | few | TRBD2 | TRBV7-2 | CASSWGSGGETQYF | TGTGCCAGCAGCTGGGGTAGCGGGGGAGAGACCCAGTACTTC
TRBJ1-2 | NA | TRBD1 | TRBV7-9 | CASSSDRVHYGYTF | TGTGCCAGCAGCTCTGACAGGGTCCACTATGGCTACACCTTC
TRBJ1-2 | NA | TRBD1 | TRBV10-2 | CASTGTGDYGYTF | TGCGCCAGCACCGGGACAGGTGATTATGGCTACACCTTC
TRBJ2-5 | NA | TRBD2 | TRBV19 | CASSTGLAGVVETQYF | TGTGCCAGTAGTACTGGACTAGCGGGGGTTGTGGAGACCCAGTACTTC
TRBJ2-7 | NA | NA | TRBV7-9 | CASSLNRNYEQYF | TGTGCCAGCAGCTTGAACAGGAACTACGAGCAGTACTTC
TRBJ1-5 | NA | NA | TRBV6-6 | CASSYSNREGNQPQHF | TGTGCCAGCAGTTACTCGAACAGGGAGGGCAATCAGCCCCAGCATTTT